This is a list of T cell receptor beta chains from one sample in a study of PD-L1 blockade in urothelial cancer. Data came from immunoSEQ multiplex PCR; TCRdb stores just in-frame clones and leaves some out. The data contain 50,000 to 55,000 clones, more than 75% of them seen just once; the ten biggest clones take up 2.4%. The sequences come from PBMCs, collected around atezolizumab (anti-PD-L1) treatment. The receptors originated from a man aged 55 to 70 with urothelial cancer. Both conserved end residues are part of each CDR3. The D gene is left open where the match is weak. Clone sizes are given selectively: once, few, many, or a class where the clone is expanded.

TRBD1	TRBV4-1	once	TRBJ1-1	CASSQGKDRMNTEAFF	TGCGCCAGCAGCCAGGGAAAGGACAGGATGAACACTGAAGCTTTCTTT
-	TRBV9	-	TRBJ2-7	CASSPAGAAYEQYF	TGTGCCAGCAGCCCCGCGGGGGCAGCCTACGAGCAGTACTTC
TRBD2	TRBV19	-	TRBJ2-5	CASSTGGSGGKETQYF	TGTGCCAGTAGTACCGGGGGTAGCGGGGGGAAAGAGACCCAGTACTTC
-	TRBV5-1	-	TRBJ2-3	CASRGNDGEGHRNTQYF	TGCGCCAGCAGAGGGAACGACGGGGAAGGGCATCGCAATACGCAGTATTTT
-	TRBV6-1	-	TRBJ1-2	CASSESGAEAF	TGTGCCAGCAGTGAAAGCGGGGCCGAAGCCTTC
-	TRBV19	-	TRBJ1-4	CASSKRTDYNEKLFF	TGTGCCAGTAGTAAAAGGACTGATTATAATGAAAAACTGTTTTTT
TRBD1	TRBV5-1	few	TRBJ1-1	CASSLEAGGTEAFF	TGCGCCAGCAGCTTGGAAGCAGGGGGAACTGAAGCTTTCTTT
-	TRBV28	-	TRBJ2-7	CASSRPYEQYF	TGTGCCAGCAGCCGTCCCTACGAGCAGTACTTC
TRBD1	TRBV2	-	TRBJ2-2	CASSDRGSGELFF	TGTGCCAGCAGTGACAGGGGGTCCGGGGAGCTGTTTTTT
-	TRBV20-1	-	TRBJ2-7	CSAANPYEQYF	TGCAGTGCGGCCAACCCCTACGAGCAGTACTTC
TRBD2	TRBV7-9	-	TRBJ2-3	CASSLGTSNWDTQYF	TGTGCCAGCAGCTTAGGGACTAGCAATTGGGATACGCAGTATTTT
TRBD2	TRBV19	-	TRBJ2-7	CASSIGLGLATTYEQYF	TGTGCCAGTAGTATCGGACTCGGACTAGCGACTACCTACGAGCAGTACTTC
-	TRBV5-1	few	TRBJ1-2	CASSLGGLDYGYTF	TGCGCCAGCAGCTTGGGGGGGCTAGACTATGGCTACACCTTC
-	TRBV19	-	TRBJ2-7	CASSSEYRDPLYEQYF	TGTGCCAGTAGTTCAGAGTACAGGGACCCCCTCTACGAGCAGTACTTC
-	TRBV10-3	-	TRBJ2-7	CAISEPGGKSYEQYF	TGTGCCATCAGTGAGCCAGGTGGAAAAAGCTACGAGCAGTACTTC
-	TRBV4-3	-	TRBJ2-1	CASSQEGTRHYNEQFF	TGCGCCAGCAGCCAAGAAGGGACTCGTCATTACAATGAGCAGTTCTTC
-	TRBV7-2	-	TRBJ2-3	CASSFEAGFTDTQYF	TGTGCCAGCAGCTTCGAAGCGGGTTTCACAGATACGCAGTATTTT
TRBD1	TRBV29-1	-	TRBJ2-2	CSVEWDRGTGELFF	TGCAGCGTTGAATGGGACAGGGGTACCGGGGAGCTGTTTTTT
TRBD1	TRBV27	-	TRBJ2-5	CASSFSGGFLETQYF	TGTGCCAGCAGTTTTTCAGGGGGCTTCTTAGAGACCCAGTACTTC
-	TRBV5-1	-	TRBJ2-1	CASSSTGDSYNEQFF	TGCGCCAGCAGCTCGACGGGGGACTCCTACAATGAGCAGTTCTTC